The T cell receptor (beta chain) described here comes from a study of neurological immune-mediated disorders. Study-wide findings and caveats: HTLV-1-associated myelopathy had the most TCR clonal expansion, while multiple sclerosis had the least, a level that fell below healthy controls.

This CDR3 has 13 residues. Trimming cost V 4 bases and J 1 base, with 7 bases left between them. Germline V gene data show CDR1 as ENHRY and CDR2 as SYGVKD. A few counts support this clonotype. The antigen is not known. Time point in this sample: longitudinal time-point 3. The cDNA came from 5'RACE, which used 10-nucleotide random UMIs. TCRdb called the 5' RACE reads again in MiXCR, with one record for every CDR3 protein. The sample consists of about 48,000 distinct CDR3 sequences, more than 9.5% of them appearing once. The chain links TRBV10-3 to TRBJ1-1; D gene unclear. This TCR was recovered from a male donor with HTLV-1-associated myelopathy (HAM/TSP). The sample consisted of PBMCs. The CDR3 region has the DNA TGTGCCATCAGTGGGCAGGAGAACACTGAAGCTTTCTTT. This encodes CAISGQENTEAFF.